Listed below are T cell receptor beta chains from one sample, sequenced in a study of T cell repertoires in cytomegalovirus infection. These receptors have no known antigen. A single record per CDR3 protein comes from TCRdb applying MiXCR to the reads. The table includes around 710,000 distinct CDR3 sequences, almost 30% detected once. The sequences come from cultured CD8+ T cells from PBMCs, collected from culture after CMV antigen stimulation. These TCRs come from a human donor in good health (CMV status not recorded). Some clones in this sample may be carry-over from other donors' samples. Each CDR3 is given with its conserved first and last residue. D genes are given only for firm matches. Size is omitted from some rows. Given values are once, few, many or a class for expanded clones.

j_gene	d_gene	abundance	v_gene	CDR3aa	CDR3nt
TRBJ2-3	TRBD2	-	TRBV7-9	CASSARLAGAEDTQYF	TGTGCCAGCAGCGCCCGACTAGCGGGGGCGGAAGATACGCAGTATTTT
TRBJ1-5	-	few	TRBV12-3/TRBV12-4	CASSLTGGIQPQHF	TGTGCCAGCAGTTTAACTGGGGGTATTCAGCCCCAGCATTTT
TRBJ1-5	TRBD1	-	TRBV12-3/TRBV12-4	CASSLRDRDNQPQHF	TGTGCCAGCAGTTTAAGAGACAGGGATAATCAGCCCCAGCATTTT
TRBJ1-1	TRBD1	-	TRBV19	CASKSGTGSTEAFF	TGTGCCAGTAAGTCCGGGACAGGGAGCACTGAAGCTTTCTTT
TRBJ1-2	-	once	TRBV10-3	CAMRDKGPHNYGYTF	TGTGCCATGAGGGATAAAGGCCCACATAACTATGGCTACACCTTC
TRBJ2-2	TRBD1	-	TRBV24-1	CATSDWTGTNTGELFF	TGTGCCACCAGTGATTGGACAGGAACGAACACCGGGGAGCTGTTTTTT
TRBJ2-5	-	few	TRBV7-9	CASRGRPQETQYF	TGTGCCAGCAGGGGACGGCCACAAGAGACCCAGTACTTC
TRBJ2-7	-	few	TRBV7-9	CASRIGGEQYF	TGTGCCAGCAGAATTGGGGGAGAGCAGTACTTC
TRBJ2-1	-	-	TRBV20-1	CSAPSTYNEQFF	TGCAGTGCCCCGAGCACCTACAATGAGCAGTTCTTC
TRBJ2-1	TRBD1	-	TRBV4-1	CASSQDIQGVVYNEQFF	TGCGCCAGCAGCCAAGATATTCAGGGGGTCGTCTACAATGAGCAGTTCTTC
TRBJ1-2	-	once	TRBV6-6	CASRPRNYGYTF	TGTGCCAGCAGACCCCGGAACTATGGCTACACCTTC
TRBJ2-1	-	-	TRBV25-1	CASSAGRTSNEQFF	TGTGCCAGCAGTGCGGGGAGAACTAGTAATGAGCAGTTCTTC
TRBJ2-5	TRBD1	-	TRBV19	CASSIRPRTGETQYF	TGTGCCAGTAGTATAAGGCCTCGGACAGGCGAGACCCAGTACTTC
TRBJ2-1	TRBD2	few	TRBV6-1	CASSYGTRRRNEQFF	TGTGCCAGCAGTTACGGGACTAGGAGGCGGAATGAGCAGTTCTTC
TRBJ2-1	TRBD1	-	TRBV25-1	CASSEQQGATYNEQFF	TGTGCCAGCAGCGAGCAACAGGGGGCCACCTACAATGAGCAGTTCTTC
TRBJ1-3	-	few	TRBV7-6	CASSRSAAGGKYPGNTIYF	TGTGCCAGCAGCCGAAGCGCTGCCGGCGGTAAATATCCTGGAAACACCATATATTTT
TRBJ2-1	TRBD2	-	TRBV6-2/TRBV6-3	CASSIAGGANEQFF	TGTGCCAGCAGCATAGCCGGGGGGGCGAATGAGCAGTTCTTC
TRBJ1-5	-	few	TRBV5-4	CASSLGGVGPQPQHF	TGTGCCAGCAGCTTGGGGGGCGTGGGTCCGCAGCCCCAGCATTTT
TRBJ2-1	-	-	TRBV6-5	CASTLGGPYNEQFF	TGTGCCAGCACCTTGGGGGGGCCGTACAATGAGCAGTTCTTC
TRBJ2-3	-	-	TRBV9	CASSAPVRGPQGWGGTDTQYF	TGTGCCAGCAGCGCCCCCGTCCGAGGACCCCAGGGATGGGGGGGCACAGATACGCAGTATTTT
TRBJ2-1	-	few	TRBV7-9	CASSSVPVSRGNEQFF	TGTGCCAGCAGCTCGGTCCCCGTGAGTAGGGGTAATGAGCAGTTCTTC
TRBJ2-5	-	few	TRBV7-9	CASSSTARNGQETQYF	TGTGCCAGCAGCTCAACGGCTAGAAATGGACAAGAGACCCAGTACTTC
TRBJ1-5	-	many	TRBV6-2/TRBV6-3	CASSYIRSNQPQHF	TGTGCCAGCAGTTACATCAGAAGCAATCAGCCCCAGCATTTT
TRBJ1-1	-	-	TRBV19	CASIGQGSTEAFF	TGTGCCAGTATAGGGCAAGGGAGCACTGAAGCTTTCTTT
TRBJ2-1	-	-	TRBV10-3	CAIGNEQFF	TGTGCCATCGGTAATGAGCAGTTCTTC
TRBJ2-5	-	-	TRBV12-3/TRBV12-4	CASSWALLRDPNEETQYF	TGTGCCAGCAGTTGGGCTCTACTTCGGGACCCAAATGAAGAGACCCAGTACTTC
TRBJ1-4	-	-	TRBV6-5	CASSSQTTNEKLFF	TGTGCCAGCAGTTCCCAGACAACTAATGAAAAACTGTTTTTT
TRBJ2-2	TRBD2	-	TRBV2	CASSGRTSSTGELFF	TGTGCCAGCAGTGGGAGGACTAGCAGCACCGGGGAGCTGTTTTTT
TRBJ1-1	TRBD1	-	TRBV6-5	CASSYPGQRGTEAFF	TGTGCCAGCAGTTACCCGGGACAGAGGGGGACTGAAGCTTTCTTT
TRBJ1-4	TRBD1	-	TRBV6-2/TRBV6-3	CASSYSGTGVEDEKLFF	TGTGCCAGCAGTTACTCCGGGACAGGGGTGGAGGATGAAAAACTGTTTTTT
TRBJ2-1	-	-	TRBV28	CASMRQEQFF	TGTGCCAGCATGCGGCAAGAGCAGTTCTTC
TRBJ2-2	-	-	TRBV12-5	CASGPGHSNTGELFF	TGTGCTAGTGGACCGGGACATTCGAACACCGGGGAGCTGTTTTTT
TRBJ1-1	-	-	TRBV6-5	CASSYSLTLNTEAFF	TGTGCCAGCAGTTACTCGCTGACTTTGAACACTGAAGCTTTCTTT
TRBJ2-1	-	many	TRBV7-9	CASSLKYEQFF	TGTGCCAGCAGCTTGAAGTATGAGCAGTTCTTC
TRBJ1-2	-	few	TRBV19	CASRGLMYGYTF	TGTGCCAGCCGGGGGCTGATGTATGGCTACACCTTC